This T cell receptor (beta chain) was recovered during a study of blood T cell repertoires in COVID-19. Whole-study context: Collection of acute and convalescent COVID-19 samples took place in the United States, Italy and Spain. T cells, B-cell-depleted T cells, or PBMCs supplied cDNA or gDNA.

Germline V lookup: CDR1 SNHLY, CDR2 FYNNEI. The CDR3 covers 14 residues. V lost 6 bases and J lost 7, with 16 bases in between. Original data processing: Estimation of nucleated cell counts relied on the amplification of reference gene primers. This table comes from immunoSEQ multiplex PCR, and its TCRdb copy is limited to in-frame clones, with some not included. V, J and clone size are taken as reported in that table, and D and trimming were inferred from the DNA itself. The repertoire holds approximately 68,000 clones, with around 86% as singletons. This clonotype was obtained from a woman aged 55-69 years with acute or convalescent COVID-19. Material for sequencing was peripheral blood. The chain employs TRBV2 and TRBJ1-5; a possible D gene is TRBD1 (5 bases). CDR3 coding DNA: TGTGCCAGCAGGGCCCAGGGTGCGGGGCAGCCCCAGCATTTT. Translated: CASRAQGAGQPQHF.